The clone carrying this T cell receptor (beta chain) has just a few counts. Its antigen is unidentified. Per germline, CDR1 LGHDT and CDR2 YNNKEL (reference sequence). V was clipped by 3 bases and J by 2 bases; unmatched bases: 11. CDR3 length: 19 residues. These data are taken from a study of regulatory T cells in long-lasting Graves disease. Study findings and constraints: Whereas new patients shared some 990 public clonotypes, persistent patients shared more, at about 3,000. TRBV28, TRBJ1-2 and TRBJ2-5 were favored in persistent disease.

Noted time point: persistent/refractory GD, antithyroid drugs over 5 years with positive TRAb. Construction of the TCR library relied on RNA isolated from PBMCs. CDR3-region Arm-PCR and iRepertoire HTBI primers produced the TCR beta libraries. In TCRdb, the multiplex PCR reads were re-called with MiXCR into one record per CDR3 protein. The data hold a few hundred thousand distinct CDR3 sequences, with 22% observed a single time. This TCR was sampled from a female donor with Graves disease. The chain recombines TRBV3-1 with TRBJ2-5; 14 bases align to TRBD2. The sample here was peripheral blood mononuclear cells (PBMCs), taken when the disease was refractory, from a patient treated with antithyroid drugs. The chain's CDR3 is CASSQPETSGRARQETQYF. The CDR3 nucleotides read TGTGCCAGCAGCCAGCCGGAGACTAGCGGGAGGGCCCGACAAGAGACCCAGTACTTC.